These 24 T cell receptor beta chains share one sample of origin, sequenced in a study of T-cell memory formation after mild COVID-19. TCRdb reprocessed the 5' RACE reads with MiXCR, giving one entry per CDR3 protein. The sample carries just under 350,000 distinct CDR3 sequences, under 15% recorded once. Sequencing input: PBMCs or a T cell subset sorted from them (not recorded which). The source is a man younger than 30 who had mild COVID-19 (a few samples of this study predate the infection). Cell type and time point are not known.

In this sample, this clonotype turned up once. The chain has TRBV4-1 and TRBJ1-2, with 9 bases identical to TRBD1. Germline V CDR1 and CDR2: MGHRA, YSYEKL. This CDR3 has 14 amino acids. V lost 5 bases to trimming and J lost 6 bases; unmatched junction nucleotides: 7. The CDR3 reads CASSAPGQGDGYTF. The CDR3 DNA follows: TGCGCCAGCAGCGCCCCGGGACAGGGCGATGGCTACACCTTC.

This clonotype was found many times. The chain joins TRBV4-3 to TRBJ2-3; D is perhaps TRBD2 (6 bases). Germline assignment: CDR1 LGHNA and CDR2 YSLEER. V was cut by 5 bases and J by 4 bases, with 13 bases left in between. The CDR3 runs to 14 residues. The CDR3 coding sequence is TGCGCCAGCAGCTCGGGACGGGAGCCAGATACGCAGTATTTT. Translated, it gives CASSSGREPDTQYF.

The chain couples TRBV24-1 to TRBJ2-1; 8 bases are a match to TRBD2. CDR1 and CDR2 from the germline V gene are KGHDR and SFDVKD. The CDR3 runs to 15 residues. J was trimmed by 8 bases and V by 3 bases; bases with no gene match: 8. CDR3 sequence (DNA): TGTGCCACCAGTGATACGGGGGGGCCAGGGGATGAGCAGTTCTTC. Translating it yields CATSDTGGPGDEQFF.

The rearrangement links TRBV12-3 or TRBV12-4 to TRBJ2-5; D tentatively fits TRBD1 or TRBD2 (6 bases each). CDR3 length equals 14 residues. V was cut by 6 bases and J by 4 bases, with 15 bases left in between. This CDR3 is CASRPRGGRETQYF. The DNA of the CDR3 is TGTGCCAGCAGACCCCGAGGGGGGCGAGAGACCCAGTACTTC.

Comments on this clonotype: The missing conserved phenylalanine or tryptophan at the end of this CDR3 makes a read error likely. It is unclear where the CDR3 begins or ends on the DNA, so no DNA is shown, and the CDR3 is as TCRdb lists it. The chain is built from TRBV20-1 and TRBJ1-6; TRBD1, as called in the table, went unchecked against the DNA. The germline CDR1 and CDR2 sequences are DFQATT and SNEGSKA (reference sequence). The CDR3 is 11 amino acids long, termini counted. This CDR3 reads CSARDPTGGSV.

This clonotype was observed at least ten times. The gene calls are TRBV27 and TRBJ1-6; D might be TRBD1 (5 bases). CDR3 length equals 14 residues. V gave up 5 bases and J gave up 10 bases, with 15 bases separating them. The germline V gene encodes CDR1 MNHEY and CDR2 SMNVEV (reference sequence). CDR3 loop: CASSLRDGWSPLHF. The CDR3 DNA reads TGTGCCAGCAGTCTCAGGGACGGCTGGTCACCCCTCCACTTT.

The CDR3 is CASTFGVNTGELFF. CDR3 in DNA: TGTGCCAGCACCTTCGGGGTGAACACCGGGGAGCTGTTTTTT. The V call is TRBV7-2, the J call TRBJ2-2; TRBD2 might be the D (5 bases). The CDR3 has 14 amino acids. The V and J ends lost 7 bases and 1 base respectively, with 10 bases between them. The V gene's germline CDR1 is SGHTA and CDR2 FQGNSA.

This clonotype came up many times. V gene TRBV20-1 combines with J gene TRBJ2-7; D not certain. Looked up from germline, CDR1 is DFQATT and CDR2 is SNEGSKA (reference sequence). CDR3 length equals 13 residues. V lost 3 bases and J lost 2, with 11 bases in between. CDR3 region: CSASSPDTYEQYF. Here the CDR3 DNA reads TGCAGTGCTAGTAGTCCAGACACCTACGAGCAGTACTTC.

V and J are TRBV19 and TRBJ2-7; D tentatively fits TRBD1 or TRBD2 (6 bases each). This CDR3 comprises 15 residues. The V gene lost 3 bases and the J gene lost 1 base, with 13 bases spanning the gap. CDR1 LNHDA and CDR2 SQIVND come from the germline V gene (reference sequence). CDR3 residues: CASSIGGAWSYEQYF. The CDR3 nucleotides read TGTGCCAGTAGTATCGGGGGCGCCTGGTCCTACGAGCAGTACTTC.

This sequence joins TRBV20-1 and TRBJ2-2; TRBD2 might be the D (5 bases). Germline CDR1 reads DFQATT; CDR2 reads SNEGSKA (reference sequence). V was cut by 3 bases and J by 3 bases, with 11 bases left in between. The CDR3 covers 14 residues. The CDR3 DNA reads TGCAGTGCTAGGTCCGGGGTTGACACCGGGGAGCTGTTTTTT. Translation: CSARSGVDTGELFF.

The table lists this clonotype with many counts. The chain uses TRBV9 and TRBJ2-3; D is undetermined. From germline, CDR1 is SGDLS and CDR2 YYNGEE. The CDR3 consists of 14 residues. V gave up 5 bases and J gave up 2 bases, with 12 bases separating them. The CDR3 region has the DNA TGTGCCAGCAGGGGCCGGACCAACACAGATACGCAGTATTTT. Residues: CASRGRTNTDTQYF.

This chain links TRBV7-3 with TRBJ2-1, with D tentatively TRBD1 (6 bases). Germline V gene data show CDR1 as SGHTA and CDR2 as FQGTGA. This CDR3 region has 13 residues. Trimming shortened V by 2 bases and J by 7 bases, and 9 bases separated the two germline ends. CDR3 sequence (DNA): TGTGCCAGCAGCTTACGGACAGCTAATGAGCAGTTCTTC. Translating it yields CASSLRTANEQFF.

The sample holds many counts of this clonotype. The chain uses TRBV5-1 and TRBJ2-5; the D call may be TRBD1 or TRBD2 (5 bases each). Germline CDR1 is SGHRS and CDR2 is YFSETQ. Trimming removed 0 bases from V and 0 bases from J, with 6 bases in between. This CDR3 is built from 14 residues. CDR3 nucleotide sequence: TGCGCCAGCAGCTTGGTGGGGGACCAAGAGACCCAGTACTTC. Translating gives CASSLVGDQETQYF.

The chain combines TRBV9 with TRBJ2-2; 8 bases line up with TRBD1. This CDR3 has 13 amino acids. Trimming at V came to 9 bases and at J to 4 bases, leaving 5 bases not matched to a gene. Germline CDR1 SGDLS, CDR2 YYNGEE. CDR3 bases: TGTGCCACAGGGGGCCAGGGCACCGGGGAGCTGTTTTTT. Protein: CATGGQGTGELFF.

This clonotype was seen repeatedly, ten times or more. The rearrangement links TRBV5-6 to TRBJ2-1; D is ambiguous. The V and J ends lost 0 bases and 0 bases respectively, with 13 bases between them. Per the germline V gene, CDR1 is SGHDT and CDR2 is YYEEEE. The CDR3 runs 17 residues. CDR3 nucleotides: TGTGCCAGCAGCTTGGATTTTGCGTCCTCCTCCTACAATGAGCAGTTCTTC. Its translation is CASSLDFASSSYNEQFF. The whole variable domain, remainder taken from reference TRBV5-6 and TRBJ2-1, is DAGVTQSPTHLIKTRGQQVTLRCSPKSGHDTVSWYQQALGQGPQFIFQYYEEEERQRGNFPDRFSGHQFPNYSSELNVNALLLGDSALYLCASSLDFASSSYNEQFFGPGTRLTVL.

This chain uses TRBV2 with TRBJ2-5; D assignment may be TRBD1 or TRBD2 (5 bases each). The V end was cut by 6 bases, the J end by 4 bases, with 18 bases between. This CDR3 comprises 15 residues. Germline V gene lookup returns CDR1 SNHLY and CDR2 FYNNEI. In nucleotides, the CDR3 is TGTGCCAGCAGGCGACCGGGACCTAGGACAGAGACCCAGTACTTC. Translation gives CASRRPGPRTETQYF. Supplemented by reference TRBV2 and TRBJ2-5, the full variable domain reads EPEVTQTPSHQVTQMGQEVILRCVPISNHLYFYWYRQILGQKVEFLVSFYNNEISEKSEIFDDQFSVERPDGSNFTLKIRSTKLEDSAMYFCASRRPGPRTETQYFGPGTRLLVL.

The chain couples TRBV29-1 to TRBJ2-7; D is undetermined. From germline, CDR1 is SQVTM and CDR2 ANQGSEA. V was cut by 8 bases and J by 7 bases, with 9 bases left in between. The CDR3 is 9 amino acids. As DNA, the CDR3 is TGCAGCTTCAATCTTGAGCAGTACGTC. This codes for CSFNLEQYV.

This chain links TRBV12-3 or TRBV12-4 with TRBJ1-6, with unresolved D. V lost 5 bases, J lost 8 bases, and 7 bases lay in between. The CDR3 length is 12 residues. The DNA of the CDR3 is TGTGCCAGCAGTCATGGATATTCACCCCTCCACTTT. Amino acids: CASSHGYSPLHF.

This clonotype was detected only a few times. The chain recombines TRBV11-2 with TRBJ1-1, with D unclear. Germline CDR1 is SGHAT and CDR2 is FQNNGV. V was trimmed by 5 bases and J by 1 base, leaving 5 bases between them. The CDR3 sequence is 12 residues long. The CDR3 coding sequence is TGTGCCAGCAGCATGGGGAACACTGAAGCTTTCTTT. Translating it yields CASSMGNTEAFF.

This clonotype has just a few counts. This chain uses TRBV7-2 with TRBJ2-2; no firm D call. The CDR3 has 13 amino acids. Trimming pared 6 bases from V and 2 bases from J, leaving 7 bases between. CDR1 is SGHTA, CDR2 FQGNSA, per germline. Here the CDR3 DNA reads TGTGCCAGCAGTTTTATAAACACCGGGGAGCTGTTTTTT. Residues: CASSFINTGELFF.

The V gene is TRBV6-5, the J gene TRBJ2-2; D not resolved. Trimming pared 1 base from V and 2 bases from J, leaving 14 bases between. From germline, CDR1 is MNHEY and CDR2 SVGAGI. This CDR3 has 17 amino acids. Here the CDR3 DNA reads TGTGCCAGCAGTTACTGGGCGATGCCGGGTAACACCGGGGAGCTGTTTTTT. Translation gives CASSYWAMPGNTGELFF.

The chain employs TRBV7-9 and TRBJ2-3; D may be TRBD1 (6 bases). The V end was cut by 6 bases, the J end by 2 bases, with 18 bases between. Germline V gene sequence: CDR1 SEHNR, CDR2 FQNEAQ (reference sequence). There are 16 residues in the CDR3. CDR3 sequence (DNA): TGTGCCAGCAGGCGAAACAGGGTCACGACCACAGATACGCAGTATTTT. Translation: CASRRNRVTTTDTQYF. Using reference TRBV7-9 and TRBJ2-3 for the parts outside the CDR3, the full variable domain is DTGVSQNPRHKITKRGQNVTFRCDPISEHNRLYWYRQTLGQGPEFLTYFQNEAQLEKSRLLSDRFSAERPKGSFSTLEIQRTEQGDSAMYLCASRRNRVTTTDTQYFGPGTRLTVL.

In this sample, this clonotype turned up a few times. This chain joins TRBV7-2 and TRBJ2-7; unclear D gene. Germline V gene data show CDR1 as SGHTA and CDR2 as FQGNSA. This CDR3 has 12 residues. V dropped 5 bases and J dropped 8 bases, with 13 bases sitting between them. CDR3: CASSLPRLQQYF. CDR3 in DNA: TGTGCCAGCAGCCTACCTCGTCTCCAGCAGTACTTC.

The table lists this clonotype with many counts. The rearrangement joins TRBV5-1 to TRBJ2-5, with 9 bases identical to TRBD1. Looked up from germline, CDR1 is SGHRS and CDR2 is YFSETQ. With V trimmed by 3 bases and J by 5 bases, 8 bases remained unmatched. The length of the CDR3 is 15 residues. CDR3 DNA: TGCGCCAGCAGCTCTACCGGGACAGGGCTCGAGACCCAGTACTTC. It encodes CASSSTGTGLETQYF.